This paragraph reports one T cell receptor (beta chain). Its cognate antigen is unknown. The protocol was immunoSEQ multiplex PCR, while the TCRdb copy is restricted to in-frame clones and leaves out a portion. The sample gives roughly 40,000 clones, around 90% of which show up once; approximately 5.9% is in the top ten. Autoimmune disease history or systemic immunosuppression led to patients being barred. The source of the sample is a study of OX40 agonist ivuxolimab in advanced cancers. Across the whole study: Three patients, one with hepatocellular carcinoma and two with cutaneous melanoma, achieved partial responses.

This CDR3 is 13 amino acids long. V lost 2 bases and J 4 bases, leaving 9 bases between the germline ends. The germline V gene encodes CDR1 MDHEN and CDR2 SYDVKM. Whole-study findings and limits: Patients who responded partially at 0.1-3.0 mg/kg showed clonal expansion ranking among the lowest. On average, CD8+ T cells had more expanded clones than CD4+.

The receptor was derived from an adult with an advanced solid tumor such as melanoma, head and neck, liver or kidney cancer. The sample in question was CD4+ or CD8+ T cells sorted from blood, obtained in a trial of the OX40 agonist ivuxolimab. V and J are TRBV28 and TRBJ2-7; perhaps TRBD2 as D (6 bases). In DNA form, the CDR3 reads TGTGCCAGCAGTTTAGCTGCGGGGTACGAGCAGTACTTC. Its protein is CASSLAAGYEQYF.